Listed here are 26 T cell receptor beta chains from one sample, sequenced in a study of shared T cell receptors in the human thymus. TCRdb's table, derived via immunoSEQ multiplex PCR, lists solely in-frame clones and lacks some. The sample records approximately 760,000 clones, 80% to 90% being singletons. These same data were also listed under a study on human thymus T cells.

Source material: thymocytes. These receptors were collected from a girl under three years old with a congenital heart defect.

The chain has TRBV5-5 and TRBJ1-1; D is ambiguous. Trimming took off 1 base at V and 3 bases at J, with 22 bases between the two ends. CDR1 is SGHKS, CDR2 YYEKEE, per germline (reference sequence). This CDR3 comprises 18 residues. CDR3 residues: CASSLWGEGLQWDTEAFF. Written as DNA, the CDR3 is TGTGCCAGCAGCTTGTGGGGTGAAGGACTGCAATGGGACACTGAAGCTTTCTTT.

J is TRBJ1-1 and V is TRBV6-5, with 9 bases lining up with TRBD1. The J segment lost 5 bases and the V segment lost 9 bases, leaving 7 bases of the junction unmatched. Germline CDR1 reads MNHEY; CDR2 reads SVGAGI. This CDR3 is 13 amino acids long. The DNA of the CDR3 is TGTGCCAGTTACCGGGACAGGGTTACTGAAGCTTTCTTT. Its protein product is CASYRDRVTEAFF.

The chain joins TRBV4-1 to TRBJ2-6, with 7 bases matching TRBD1. Losses at the gene ends were 4 bases for V and 0 bases for J; bases not matched to a gene: 6. The CDR3 sequence is 17 residues long. Germline loops: CDR1 MGHRA, CDR2 YSYEKL. The CDR3 nucleotides are TGCGCCAGCAGCCCCGGGACAGTGGACTCTGGGGCCAACGTCCTGACTTTC. It encodes CASSPGTVDSGANVLTF.

This clone was counted only a few times. The chain couples TRBV6-6 to TRBJ1-1; D is possibly TRBD1 (6 bases). CDR1 and CDR2 (germline): MNHNY, SVGAGI (reference sequence). V was clipped by 4 bases and J by 1 base, with 7 bases between them. The CDR3 runs to 13 residues. The CDR3 sequence: CASSFRGNTEAFF. CDR3 DNA: TGTGCCAGCAGTTTCAGGGGGAACACTGAAGCTTTCTTT.

J is TRBJ1-1 and V is TRBV7-2, with TRBD1 matching 7 bases. This CDR3 is 14 amino acids long. The V gene's germline CDR1 is SGHTA and CDR2 FQGNSA. The V and J ends lost 3 bases and 2 bases, in that order; junction bases with no gene match: 3. The CDR3 is CASSFTGVNTEAFF. DNA for the CDR3: TGTGCCAGCAGCTTTACAGGGGTAAACACTGAAGCTTTCTTT.

The rearrangement uses TRBV7-9 and TRBJ1-1; D remains unclear. V was trimmed by 2 bases and J by 7 bases, leaving 8 bases between them. CDR3 length: 12 residues. Looked up from germline, CDR1 is SEHNR and CDR2 is FQNEAQ (reference sequence). CDR3: CASSLNRGEAFF. The CDR3 DNA reads TGTGCCAGCAGCTTAAATCGAGGTGAAGCTTTCTTT.

This sequence joins TRBV7-9 and TRBJ2-5; a possible D gene is TRBD2 (5 bases). The CDR3 is 16 residues long. The germline V gene encodes CDR1 SEHNR and CDR2 FQNEAQ (reference sequence). Between the trimmed V and J ends, which lost 0 bases and 5 bases, there was a span of 16 bases. The DNA of the CDR3 is TGTGCCAGCAGCTTAGCGACTATGAGCGGTGGGGAGACCCAGTACTTC. It codes for CASSLATMSGGETQYF.

The chain combines TRBV4-1 with TRBJ1-2; 7 bases align to TRBD1. The V gene's germline CDR1 is MGHRA and CDR2 YSYEKL. V gave up 5 bases and J gave up 8 bases; unmatched junction bases: 8. The CDR3 runs to 13 residues. The CDR3 reads CASSTDRVRGYTF. DNA of the CDR3: TGCGCCAGCAGCACAGACAGGGTTAGGGGCTACACCTTC.

The V and J genes are TRBV7-2 and TRBJ1-2; 7 bases align to TRBD1. J gave up 4 bases and V 1 base, and 3 bases lay outside the gene matches. Germline values: CDR1 SGHTA, CDR2 FQGNSA. The CDR3 runs 14 residues. The CDR3 coding sequence is TGTGCCAGCAGCTTAGTGGGACAGACCTATGGCTACACCTTC. This gives the protein CASSLVGQTYGYTF.

Regarding this clone: Mismatch with germline at one junction end may stem from a read error. The V call is TRBV23-1, the J call TRBJ2-1, with D possibly matching TRBD1 (6 bases). TRBV23-1 falls under the ORF class, with uncertain function. The CDR3 length is 13 residues. The CDR3 spells CASTQDQGIEQFF. The CDR3 coding sequence is TGCGCCAGCACTCAAGACCAGGGGATTGAGCAGTTCTTC.

The chain joins TRBV7-9 to TRBJ1-2, with D unresolved. Trimming shortened V by 2 bases and J by 8 bases, and 12 bases separated the two germline ends. This CDR3 is 13 amino acids long. Looked up from germline, CDR1 is SEHNR and CDR2 is FQNEAQ (reference sequence). Written as DNA, the CDR3 is TGTGCCAGCAGCTTATCCGGTATGTGGGGCTACACCTTC. It encodes CASSLSGMWGYTF.

The rearrangement joins TRBV27 to TRBJ1-6, with 8 bases matching TRBD1. The germline V gene encodes CDR1 MNHEY and CDR2 SMNVEV (reference sequence). The CDR3 is made up of 17 amino acids. The V segment lost 3 bases and the J segment 3 bases; nucleotides outside the gene matches: 7. The CDR3 DNA reads TGTGCCAGCAGTTTTCGATCCGACAGGGGCTATAATTCACCCCTCCACTTT. It is translated as CASSFRSDRGYNSPLHF.

This sequence joins TRBV6-6 and TRBJ2-7; TRBD1 agrees at 12 bases. Germline V gives CDR1 MNHNY, CDR2 SVGAGI (reference sequence). CDR3 size: 15 residues. J lost 3 bases, V lost 6 bases, and 6 bases had no gene match. This chain's CDR3 is CASSTGTGGLYEQYF. The CDR3 DNA follows: TGTGCCAGCAGCACCGGGACAGGGGGCCTCTACGAGCAGTACTTC.

The chain has TRBV2 and TRBJ1-1; D gene ambiguous. Germline CDR1 and CDR2: SNHLY and FYNNEI. This CDR3 region has 18 residues. V was trimmed by 0 bases and J by 1 base, leaving 18 bases between them. The CDR3 DNA follows: TGTGCCAGCAGTGAAGCGGGCAGGTTTAAGGTTAAGAACACTGAAGCTTTCTTT. Its translation: CASSEAGRFKVKNTEAFF.

This chain uses TRBV7-7 with TRBJ2-5; TRBD2 matches 9 bases. The CDR3 runs 15 residues. CDR1 SSHAT and CDR2 FNYEAQ come from the germline V gene (reference sequence). V gave up 1 base and J gave up 3 bases; unmatched junction bases: 3. The DNA of the CDR3 is TGTGCCAGCAGCTTAGTTGCGGGGGGGAAAGAGACCCAGTACTTC. Its protein is CASSLVAGGKETQYF.

V usage is TRBV30 and J usage is TRBJ1-2; 9 positions match TRBD1. Germline values: CDR1 GTSNPN, CDR2 SVGIG (reference sequence). This CDR3 region has 16 residues. The trim removed 3 bases at V and 8 bases at J, leaving 16 bases unmatched. In DNA, the CDR3 is TGTGCCTGGAGCGAAACACGTCGGGACAGGGTGCGAGGCTACACCTTC. This codes for CAWSETRRDRVRGYTF.

The J gene is TRBJ1-4, the V gene TRBV14; 10 bases agree with TRBD1. CDR3 length: 19 amino acids. Germline-derived CDR1 and CDR2 are SGHDN and FVKESK. The junction had 13 bases not matched to a gene; V was cut back by 0 bases and J by 6 bases. For the CDR3, the DNA is TGTGCCAGCAGCCAAGAGACAGGGGGCCAACAGGGGGCTGATGAAAAACTGTTTTTT. Encoded protein: CASSQETGGQQGADEKLFF. Full variable domain (missing parts from reference TRBV14 and TRBJ1-4): EAGVTQFPSHSVIEKGQTVTLRCDPISGHDNLYWYRRVMGKEIKFLLHFVKESKQDESGMPNNRFLAERTGGTYSTLKVQPAELEDSGVYFCASSQETGGQQGADEKLFFGSGTQLSVL.

The chain is built from TRBV4-3 and TRBJ1-6, with 7 positions matching TRBD1. The ends lost 4 bases at V and 0 bases at J; junction bases unmatched: 15. Per the germline V gene, CDR1 is LGHNA and CDR2 is YSLEER. The length of the CDR3 is 20 residues. Here the CDR3 DNA reads TGCGCCAGCAGCCGCTCCCGGGACAGCGCGGCGAGCTCCTATAATTCACCCCTCCACTTT. Translated, it gives CASSRSRDSAASSYNSPLHF.

The gene calls are TRBV7-9 and TRBJ2-1, with D maybe TRBD1 (7 bases). V shed 5 bases and J shed 0 bases, with 23 bases lying between them. The germline V gene encodes CDR1 SEHNR and CDR2 FQNEAQ (reference sequence). CDR3 size: 19 residues. CDR3 amino acids: CASSPQGKTGRSSYNEQFF. The CDR3 DNA reads TGTGCCAGCAGCCCTCAAGGGAAGACAGGGAGGAGCTCCTACAATGAGCAGTTCTTC.

The chain has TRBV11-2 and TRBJ2-7; D not certain. The germline V gene encodes CDR1 SGHAT and CDR2 FQNNGV. Trimming took off 1 base at V and 6 bases at J, with 13 bases between the two ends. This CDR3 contains 14 residues. The CDR3 DNA follows: TGTGCCAGCAGCTTAGGTCAGGCTCTCCGCGAGCAGTACTTC. Its translation is CASSLGQALREQYF.

This clone has a single count. The chain links TRBV19 to TRBJ2-5, with 8 bases lining up with TRBD1. CDR1 LNHDA and CDR2 SQIVND come from the germline V gene (reference sequence). This CDR3 is 14 amino acids long. V was clipped by 4 bases and J by 1 base; unmatched bases: 2. The DNA for the CDR3 is TGTGCCAGTAGTACAGGACAGGGCCAAGAGACCCAGTACTTC. Protein: CASSTGQGQETQYF. Together with reference TRBV19 and TRBJ2-5, the CDR3 gives the full variable domain: DGGITQSPKYLFRKEGQNVTLSCEQNLNHDAMYWYRQDPGQGLRLIYYSQIVNDFQKGDIAEGYSVSREKKESFPLTVTSAQKNPTAFYLCASSTGQGQETQYFGPGTRLLVL.

The chain uses TRBV7-2 and TRBJ1-6, with 7 bases identical to TRBD1. CDR1 and CDR2 from the germline V gene are SGHTA and FQGNSA. After removal of 4 bases from V and 0 bases from J, the junction contained 9 bases not matched to a gene. The CDR3 loop spans 18 amino acids. The CDR3 spells CASSWTGGQSSYNSPLHF. The CDR3 DNA reads TGTGCCAGCAGCTGGACAGGCGGCCAAAGCTCCTATAATTCACCCCTCCACTTT.

This chain joins TRBV15 and TRBJ1-2, with 9 bases fitting TRBD1. The CDR3 loop spans 16 amino acids. From germline, CDR1 is LNHNV and CDR2 YYDKDF (reference sequence). V lost 5 bases, J lost 2 bases, and 9 bases stayed unmatched. CDR3 DNA: TGTGCCACCAGCCGAAATTGGGACAGGGCCAACTATGGCTACACCTTC. Residues: CATSRNWDRANYGYTF.

The chain links TRBV15 to TRBJ2-2, with D perhaps matching TRBD2 (6 bases). Germline V gives CDR1 LNHNV, CDR2 YYDKDF (reference sequence). This CDR3 is built from 15 residues. V dropped 0 bases and J dropped 4 bases, with 9 bases sitting between them. The CDR3 nucleotides read TGTGCCACCAGCAGAGATCGGGGAGGCACCGGGGAGCTGTTTTTT. The encoded protein is CATSRDRGGTGELFF.

V gene TRBV27 combines with J gene TRBJ2-5, with a possible D match to TRBD1 (6 bases). Germline CDR1 and CDR2: MNHEY and SMNVEV (reference sequence). This CDR3 has 14 residues. Trimming took off 7 bases at V and 1 base at J, with 13 bases between the two ends. CDR3 coding DNA: TGTGCCAGCAAACCCGACAGGATCCAAGAGACCCAGTACTTC. Protein sequence: CASKPDRIQETQYF.

The chain links TRBV13 to TRBJ1-3; 7 bases line up with TRBD1. Unmatched junction bases numbered 3, after V lost 2 bases and J lost 2 bases. Germline lookup yields CDR1 PRHDT and CDR2 FYEKMQ (reference sequence). CDR3 length: 15 amino acids. The CDR3 nucleotides read TGTGCCAGCAGCTTAAGCGGACAGGCTGGAAACACCATATATTTT. Encoded protein: CASSLSGQAGNTIYF. The entire variable domain, with the rest obtained from reference TRBV13 and TRBJ1-3, is as follows: AAGVIQSPRHLIKEKRETATLKCYPIPRHDTVYWYQQGPGQDPQFLISFYEKMQSDKGSIPDRFSAQQFSDYHSELNMSSLELGDSALYFCASSLSGQAGNTIYFGEGSWLTVV.